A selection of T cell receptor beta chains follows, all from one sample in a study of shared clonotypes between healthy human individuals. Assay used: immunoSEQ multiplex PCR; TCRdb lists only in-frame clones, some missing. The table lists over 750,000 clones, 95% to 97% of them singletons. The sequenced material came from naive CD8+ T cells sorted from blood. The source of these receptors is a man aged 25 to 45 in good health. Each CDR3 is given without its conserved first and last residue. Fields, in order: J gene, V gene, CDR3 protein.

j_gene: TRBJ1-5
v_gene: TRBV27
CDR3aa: ASRKRGRGEQPQH

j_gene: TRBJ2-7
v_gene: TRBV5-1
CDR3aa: ASSGSGTGAYEQY

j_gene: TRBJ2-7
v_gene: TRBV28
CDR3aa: ASSFRGSYYEQY

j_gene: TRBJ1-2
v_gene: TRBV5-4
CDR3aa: ASSNRGQGNYNYGYT

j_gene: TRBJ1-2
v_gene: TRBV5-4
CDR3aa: ASSSGALGDGYT

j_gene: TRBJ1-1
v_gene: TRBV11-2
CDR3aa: ASSGTEAF

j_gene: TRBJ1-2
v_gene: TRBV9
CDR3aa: ASSVGSLGDGYT

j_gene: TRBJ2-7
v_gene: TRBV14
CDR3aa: ASSFTTGGAEQY

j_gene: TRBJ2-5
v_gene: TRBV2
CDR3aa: ASGRGLETQY

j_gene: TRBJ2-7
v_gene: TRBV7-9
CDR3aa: ASSAFTGAGAEQY

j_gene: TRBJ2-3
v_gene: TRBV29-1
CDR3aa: SVEVSGSTDTQY

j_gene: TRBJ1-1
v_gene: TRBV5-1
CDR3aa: ASSRGGEARIMEAF

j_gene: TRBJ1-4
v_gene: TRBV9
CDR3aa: ASSAPEAANEKLF

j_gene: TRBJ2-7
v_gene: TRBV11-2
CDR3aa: ASSPRGGPPEQY

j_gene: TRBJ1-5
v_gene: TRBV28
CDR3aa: ASSFLANQPQH

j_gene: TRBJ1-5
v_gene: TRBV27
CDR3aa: ASSDPGADQPQH

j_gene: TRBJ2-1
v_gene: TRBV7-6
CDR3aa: ASSTPASGSRSQF

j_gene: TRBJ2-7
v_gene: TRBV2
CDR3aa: ASSEEVSGYEQY

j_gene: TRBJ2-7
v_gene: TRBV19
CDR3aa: ASSTLTATYEQY

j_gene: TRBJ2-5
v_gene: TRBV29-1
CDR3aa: SVLPTKQYQETQY

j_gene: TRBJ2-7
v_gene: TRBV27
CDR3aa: ASSLDRSYEQY

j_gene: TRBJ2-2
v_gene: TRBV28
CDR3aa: ASSTTGGAGTGELF

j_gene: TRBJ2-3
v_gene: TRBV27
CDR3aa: ASSFQGQGLDTQY

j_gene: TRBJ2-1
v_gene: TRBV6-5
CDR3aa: ASSYGPRHNEQF

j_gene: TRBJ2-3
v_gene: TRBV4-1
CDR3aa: ASSHLWGTDTQY

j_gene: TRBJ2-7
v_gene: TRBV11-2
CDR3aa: ASSLVVEPEQY

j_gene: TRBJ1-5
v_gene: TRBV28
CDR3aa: ASSLTGDQPQH

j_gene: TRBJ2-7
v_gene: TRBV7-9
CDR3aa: ASSPRQGPNEQY

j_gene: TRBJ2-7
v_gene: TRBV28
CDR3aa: ASSLKAGAYEQY

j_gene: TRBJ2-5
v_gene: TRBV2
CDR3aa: ASSVTADVRQETQY

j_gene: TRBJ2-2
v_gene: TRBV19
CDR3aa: ASSLSSGSTGELF

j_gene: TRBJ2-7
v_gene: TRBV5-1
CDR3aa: ASSPGTGSYEQY

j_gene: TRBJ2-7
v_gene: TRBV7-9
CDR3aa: ASSGTGGQAYEQY

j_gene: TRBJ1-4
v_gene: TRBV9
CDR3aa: ASSAGTATNEKLF

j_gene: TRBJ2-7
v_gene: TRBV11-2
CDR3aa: ASSQTDSPSYEQY

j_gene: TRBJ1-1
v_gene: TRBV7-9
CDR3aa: ASSEMEAF

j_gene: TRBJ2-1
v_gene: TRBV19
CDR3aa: ASSTIAGAQNEQF